This T cell receptor beta chain was captured by sequencing in a study of a mutant IDH1 vaccine in newly diagnosed glioma. Overall study: In weeks 1, 3, 5, 7, 11, 15, 19 and 23, patients were immunized, eight times in all. Whole-study findings and limits: Pseudoprogression appeared independent of alterations in top peripheral clonotypes.

The germline CDR1 and CDR2 sequences are LGHNA and YSLEER. The germline V and J ends were trimmed by 3 bases and 0 bases, with 12 bases remaining between them. This CDR3 spans 15 amino acids. Time point in this sample: week 11, during vaccination. All doses held 300 ug of mutant IDH1 20-mer peptide, with topical imiquimod. A note on this clone: Its antigen is as yet unknown.

Data came from immunoSEQ multiplex PCR; TCRdb stores just in-frame clones and leaves some out. Among tens of thousands of clones listed, about 91% were seen once. The source was PBMCs, collected from a glioma patient whose treatment included an IDH1 peptide vaccine. This chain joins TRBV4-3 and TRBJ2-7; maybe TRBD1 (6 bases). This receptor was obtained from a man aged 45-65 years with glioma. The DNA for the CDR3 is TGCGCCAGCAGCCATTCACAGGGTTTCTCCTACGAGCAGTACTTC. It yields the protein CASSHSQGFSYEQYF.